This T cell receptor beta chain was observed in a study of blood T cells in healthy people across ages. The V gene's germline CDR1 is DFQATT and CDR2 SNEGSKA (reference sequence). This CDR3 comprises 14 residues. V was trimmed by 3 bases and J by 8 bases, leaving 20 bases between them. For the second PCR, which ran for roughly 7 to 11 cycles, a sample-barcoded 5' primer and a J-beta primer mix were used. Every sample gave at least 2.5 million paired-end reads containing CDR3. Using its own MiXCR run on the 5' RACE reads, TCRdb lists one record per CDR3 protein. In the table there are around 320,000 distinct CDR3 sequences, roughly 26% of which are singletons. Per sample, a minimum of 7 million PBMCs were isolated.

This sequence joins TRBV20-1 and TRBJ2-7; D is possibly TRBD2 (6 bases). Sequencing was carried out using blood. The source of this sequence is a woman between 70 and 85 years old in good health. The CDR3 reads CSASPWTTSMQQYF. DNA of the CDR3: TGCAGTGCTAGCCCGTGGACTACCAGCATGCAGCAGTACTTC.